This T cell receptor (beta chain) emerged from a study of T cells after yellow fever vaccination (dated by TCRdb to the late 2010s). For the wider study: Libraries from fractions with low cell numbers were prepared with the SMART-Seq v4 Ultra Low Input RNA kit. Bulk TCR alpha and beta repertoires were sequenced longitudinally to track T-cell clones before and after primary and booster YFV17D yellow fever vaccination. Two healthy male donors made up the cohort, one aged 18 to 29 years and the other aged 30 to 39 years. Bulk PBMC replicates and cell subsets were isolated from blood drawn at multiple timepoints before and after both primary and secondary immunization. The study at large found these results: FACS-sorted repertoires could contain abundant contaminating clonotypes from the bulk population, so computational filtering was required. A small share of clonotypes was detected in both CD4 and CD8 compartments, with the overlap likely arising from convergent recombination. After the booster, most clones that had expanded after primary vaccination were detected again (almost 97% of CD4 and around nine tenths of CD8), suggesting broad maintenance of memory. Compared with the primary T-cell response, the secondary T-cell response was weaker but faster, peaking on day 5 rather than day 15. The study included only a couple of donors, which limits how far the findings can be generalized.

The germline V gene provides CDR1 SGHTA and CDR2 FQGNSA. Cut back by 1 base and 2 bases, the V and J ends lie 14 bases apart. The CDR3 has 16 amino acids, counting the end cysteine and phenylalanine. CDR3 DNA is the only sequence kept; it has 48 bases, read in frame from the first base. Read against the paper, the sample's treatment or condition label means: live attenuated yellow fever vaccine strain. PBMCs were isolated from peripheral blood using a standard Ficoll-Paque protocol. CD4 and CD8 T-cell fractions were isolated with Dynabeads CD4 and CD8 positive selection kits. TriZol was used to extract RNA from bulk PBMCs, from CD4 and CD8 fractions, and from dextramer-positive and dextramer-negative fractions. This clonotype was counted ten times or more. Its target antigen remains unknown. No per-base quality is available; no much larger clone lies one base away. TCR cDNA was synthesized by 5'RACE template switching, which introduced a universal primer site and unique molecular identifiers. Priming for cDNA synthesis came from both the TCR alpha and TCR beta constant segments. Library amplification used two PCR steps, and the second PCR step added sample barcodes and sequencing adapters. Libraries were sequenced on Illumina HiSeq 2500 (2x100 bp) or NovaSeq (2x150 bp). As for the authors' bioinformatics: MIGEC was used to demultiplex reads and collapse the reads into UMI consensus sequences, and MiXCR was used for V(D)J alignment. Using edgeR on replicate PBMC samples, clonotypes were called vaccine-responding if FDR was below 0.01 and the log2 fold change was above 5 up to day 15. Bulk clonotypes were assigned CD4 or CD8 identity according to which sequenced CD4 or CD8 repertoire held them at higher abundance. TCRdb reprocessing: public reads trimmed at Q25 with fastp, clones called with MiXCR, in-frame beta chains kept. Each record represents a unique CDR3 protein, reported with the most common genes and DNA among its rows. The V and J calls were determined by TCRdb, not by the authors. The sample table lists more than 95,000 distinct CDR3 sequences, more than 6% of them with a count of one. The leading ten clones occupy approximately 2.7% of the sample.

The material was CD4+ T cells sorted from PBMCs, obtained 10 to 11 days after the first yellow fever vaccination. The rearranged chain carries TRBV7-2 and TRBJ1-2; the D gene is perhaps TRBD1, from 5 matching bases. The source is a man aged 18 to 29 who received the YFV17D yellow fever vaccine. The DNA reads as follows: TGTGCCAGCAGCTTAGTAGGGGCAGGGAACAACTATGGCTACACCTTC. It specifies CASSLVGAGNNYGYTF.